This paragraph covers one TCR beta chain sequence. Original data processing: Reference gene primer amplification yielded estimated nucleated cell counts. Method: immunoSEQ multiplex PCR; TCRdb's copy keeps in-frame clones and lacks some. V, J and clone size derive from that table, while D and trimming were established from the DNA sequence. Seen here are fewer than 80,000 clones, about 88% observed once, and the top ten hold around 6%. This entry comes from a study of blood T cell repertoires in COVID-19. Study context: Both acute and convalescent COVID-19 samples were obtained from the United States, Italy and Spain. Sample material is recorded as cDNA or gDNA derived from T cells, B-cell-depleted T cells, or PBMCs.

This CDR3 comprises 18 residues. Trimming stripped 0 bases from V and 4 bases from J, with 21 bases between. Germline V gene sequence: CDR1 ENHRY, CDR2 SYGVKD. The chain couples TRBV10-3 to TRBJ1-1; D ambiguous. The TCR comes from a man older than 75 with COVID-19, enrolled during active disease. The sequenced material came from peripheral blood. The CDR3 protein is CAISESKGIVAGSTEAFF. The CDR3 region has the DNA TGTGCCATCAGTGAGTCGAAGGGTATAGTAGCGGGAAGCACTGAAGCTTTCTTT.